The present T cell receptor (beta chain) was sequenced within a study of identical twins. Only healthy Caucasians were included as donors. With 4 bases clipped from V and 2 bases from J, the junction kept 7 bases outside the gene matches. This CDR3 is built from 16 residues. Germline-derived CDR1 and CDR2 are LGHDT and YNNKEL (reference sequence). Overall study results and limits: Excess twin sharing in beta out-of-frame sequences was weaker.

TCRdb ran MiXCR on the 5' RACE reads and lists one entry per CDR3 protein. The sample yields roughly 250,000 distinct CDR3 sequences, approximately 6.8% seen once. To note about this clonotype: Its cognate antigen is unknown.

The data also belong to a second study, concerning yellow fever vaccine responses in identical twins.

The specimen sequenced was CD8+ T cells sorted from blood. The TCR sequence derives from a young woman in good health. The chain carries TRBV3-1 and TRBJ2-2, with TRBD2 identical over 7 bases. The CDR3 DNA sequence: TGTGCCAGCAGCCCCCTCGGGACTAAAAACACCGGGGAGCTGTTTTTT. Amino acids: CASSPLGTKNTGELFF.